This T cell receptor (beta chain) was recorded in a study of shared clonotypes between healthy human individuals. Turning to the study itself: Per donor, CD8 memory used one plate, CD8 naive used two, CD4 memory used three and CD4 naive used three.

The protocol was immunoSEQ multiplex PCR, while the TCRdb copy is restricted to in-frame clones and leaves out a portion. This table has around 1 million clones, roughly 72% appearing once. Everyone who donated was a Caucasian adult who lived in Nashville, Tennessee. General study findings and limits: Among the subsets, naive ones generally showed larger estimated richness than memory ones.

CDR1 SNHLY and CDR2 FYNNEI come from the germline V gene. The CDR3 has 17 amino acids. V lost 4 bases to trimming and J lost 2 bases, with 18 bases between them. Notes on this clone: Its antigen is as yet unknown.

The clonotype comes from a man between 18 and 35 years old in good health. The V gene is TRBV2, the J gene TRBJ2-4, with a possible D match to TRBD1 (5 bases). Sequenced: memory CD4+ T cells sorted from blood. Subset: CD45RA-negative fraction. The CDR3 DNA reads TGTGCCAGCAGTGTAGCCCCCCTAGGGGTAACCAAAAACATTCAGTACTTC. Protein: CASSVAPLGVTKNIQYF.